One sample yielded the 28 T cell receptor delta chains listed below, sequenced in a study of γδ T cells in repeated Plasmodium falciparum infection. Bulk repertoires came from Vgamma9/Vdelta2+ or Vdelta2-negative gammadelta T cells flow-sorted from PBMC. TCRdb re-processed the multiplex PCR reads using CATT. Found here are about 57,000 delta-chain clones, approximately 1.7% of them singletons; the top ten hold approximately 16%. Sequencing was done on a sample of gamma-delta T cells from blood. Receptors were obtained from a pool of human donors (malaria-infected and uninfected, not separated).

This clone turned up a few times. The protein TCRdb lists belongs to a much larger clone and differs from this DNA's translation at residue 8, which points to a read error; the protein shown is made from the DNA. CDR3: CALGELCPYNLWGFYTDKLIF. In DNA, the CDR3 is TGTGCTCTTGGGGAGCTTTGCCCCTACAATCTCTGGGGGTTCTACACCGATAAACTCATCTTT. This chain uses TRDV1 with TRDJ1; 7 bases fit TRDD3. CDR1 is TSWWSYY, CDR2 QGS, per germline. The CDR3 totals 21 residues. V shed 3 bases, J shed 0 bases, and the junction held 22 bases outside the gene matches.

This clone appeared a few times. A single base separates this from a much larger clone, so it may be a read error. The CDR3 region is CALGELHYTGGYGGLTGCTDKLIF. CDR3 in DNA: TGTGCTCTTGGGGAACTTCACTATACTGGGGGATACGGAGGGCTGACGGGCTGCACCGATAAACTCATCTTT. The chain links TRDV1 to TRDJ1, with TRDD3 matching 13 bases. TCRdb carries no J gene annotation; the J gene was assigned here by matching the DNA with germline. The germline V gene has CDR1 TSWWSYY and CDR2 QGS. Trimming took 0 bases from V and 1 from J; bases not matched to a gene: 23. This CDR3 spans 24 amino acids.

This clone turned up a few times. Translating this DNA gives a protein that differs at residue 16 from the TCRdb one, which belongs to a much larger clone; a read error is likely, and the protein shown is this translation. The chain couples TRDV1 to TRDJ1; D is perhaps TRDD3 (5 bases). Trimming stripped 1 base from V and 3 bases from J, with 30 bases between. In germline, CDR1 is TSWWSYY, CDR2 QGS. This CDR3 has 21 residues. The DNA for the CDR3 is TGTGCTCTTGGGGAACGTCCCCAGAAGCGGGATTATGCCCTTTCTGCCGATAAACTCATCTTT. Translated, it gives CALGERPQKRDYALSADKLIF.

This clone qualifies as medium-sized. This CDR3 is also generated by other DNA sequences in the sample. The chain combines TRDV1 with TRDJ1; tentatively, D is TRDD2 or TRDD3 (8 bases each). The V gene lost 2 bases and the J gene lost 1 base, with 41 bases spanning the gap. The CDR3 spans 25 residues. Germline CDR1 and CDR2: TSWWSYY and QGS. The CDR3 protein is CALGEGDFLRDPWGKSTRGTDKLIF. As DNA, the CDR3 is TGTGCTCTTGGGGAAGGGGACTTCCTACGTGACCCCTGGGGGAAGTCGACCCGAGGCACCGATAAACTCATCTTT.

The sample holds a few counts of this clone. TCRdb shows a much larger clone's protein in place of this DNA's translation, and the two differ at residue 13, likely through a read error; the protein shown is translated from the DNA. The CDR3 nucleotides read TGTGCTCTTGGGGAACTAGTATACGCCTCCTGGGGGGTAAAGTGGACCGATAAACTCATCTTT. Its protein is CALGELVYASWGVKWTDKLIF. The chain is built from TRDV1 and TRDJ1; 7 bases are shared with TRDD3. The J gene, left out of TCRdb, was set here by checking the DNA against germline. Germline V CDR1 and CDR2: TSWWSYY, QGS. The CDR3 spans 21 residues. Trimming took 0 bases from V and 2 from J; bases not matched to a gene: 21.

This clone was seen repeatedly, ten times or more. This likely stems from a read error, as it lies one base from a far larger clone. The identical CDR3 is also encoded by other nucleotide sequences in the sample. V and J are TRDV1 and TRDJ1, with D possibly called TRDD2 or TRDD3 (5 bases each). The CDR3 has 15 amino acids. Looked up from germline, CDR1 is TSWWSYY and CDR2 is QGS. CDR3 DNA: TGCGCTCTTGGGGCCCCTTCGTACACGATAATAAAACTCATCTTT. Translating it yields CALGAPSYTIIKLIF.

This clone was seen more than once but under ten times. A read error likely explains why the TCRdb protein, taken from a much larger clone, differs from this DNA's translation at residue 11; the protein shown is translated from the DNA. The gene calls are TRDV2 and TRDJ1; 10 bases agree with TRDD3. No J gene was available from TCRdb, and it was assigned here by a germline match of the DNA. This CDR3 is built from 16 residues. V dropped 3 bases and J dropped 3; count of bases not matched to a gene: 9. Germline values: CDR1 GEAIGNYY, CDR2 EKD. Here the CDR3 reads CACDRTGGSEADKLIF. The CDR3 bases are TGTGCCTGTGACCGTACTGGGGGATCTGAAGCCGATAAACTCATCTTT.

With regard to this clone: A read error likely explains why the TCRdb protein, taken from a much larger clone, differs from this DNA's translation at residue 11; the protein shown is translated from the DNA. The sample carries other DNA sequences with the same CDR3. This rearrangement joins TRDV1 to TRDJ1, with D possibly TRDD2 on 6 matching bases. Germline matching of the DNA provided the J gene here, since TCRdb leaves it blank. The CDR3 runs 19 residues. V lost 3 bases to trimming and J lost 0 bases, with 23 bases between them. The germline V gene encodes CDR1 TSWWSYY and CDR2 QGS. The CDR3 protein is CALGDPYPTARWYTDKLIF. As DNA, the CDR3 is TGTGCTCTTGGGGACCCCTATCCTACAGCCCGGTGGTACACCGATAAACTCATCTTT.

In regard to this clone: This likely traces to a read error, being one base from a far larger clone. The sample contains more than one DNA sequence encoding this CDR3. V is TRDV1 and J is TRDJ1, with TRDD3 matching over 12 bases. The V segment lost 5 bases and the J segment 2 bases; nucleotides outside the gene matches: 21. There are 21 residues in the CDR3. Germline values: CDR1 TSWWSYY, CDR2 QGS. The CDR3 loop is CALGKASAYWGIPIFTDKLIF. The CDR3 DNA is TGTGCTCTTGGGAAGGCCTCTGCGTACTGGGGGATACCCATCTTTACCGATAAACTCATCTTT.

Here the J gene is TRDJ1 and the V gene is not called; TRDD3 is taken as the D call from the table, unchecked against the DNA. This CDR3 has 17 residues. The CDR3 DNA is TGTGCTCTTGGGGGAAAAGCTGATCTTCTTCGCACCGATAAACTCATCTTT. Protein: CALGGKADLLRTDKLIF.

This clone was recorded a few times. TCRdb's entry gives the protein of a much larger clone, which mismatches this DNA's translation at residue 16, likely from a read error; the protein reported here is translated from the DNA. The DNA for the CDR3 is TGTGCTCTTGGGGAGCTTTGCTCCTACAATCTCTGGGGGTTCTACGCCGATAAACTCATCTTT. Translated: CALGELCSYNLWGFYADKLIF. V gene TRDV1 combines with J gene TRDJ1; a possible D gene is TRDD3 (7 bases). Germline matching of the DNA provided the J gene here, since TCRdb leaves it blank. Germline CDR1 reads TSWWSYY; CDR2 reads QGS. Deletions cut 3 bases from V and 3 bases from J, with 32 bases between. The length of the CDR3 is 21 residues.

Note on this clone: The mismatch at residue 16 between this DNA's translation and the TCRdb protein of a much larger clone likely reflects a read error; the protein shown is translated from the DNA. The chain couples TRDV1 to TRDJ1, with 7 bases identical to TRDD3. In the absence of a J gene in TCRdb, the DNA was matched to germline to assign it here. The ends lost 0 bases at V and 3 bases at J; junction bases unmatched: 28. This CDR3 spans 23 amino acids. Germline V gene sequence: CDR1 TSWWSYY, CDR2 QGS. The CDR3 DNA is TGTGCTCTTGGGGAACTGTTTCCATCCACACTTATAATTGGGGGACCTGGATCCGATAAACTCATCTTT. Protein product: CALGELFPSTLIIGGPGSDKLIF.

This clone was detected a few times. TCRdb attributes to this sequence the protein of a much larger clone, which differs from the DNA translation at residue 11; a read error is likely, and the protein displayed is translated from the DNA. V is TRDV1 and J is TRDJ1, with 8 bases that match TRDD3. The J gene was not available in TCRdb and was assigned here by matching the DNA to germline segments. The CDR3 totals 23 residues. Germline V gives CDR1 TSWWSYY, CDR2 QGS. With V trimmed by 0 bases and J by 0 bases, 24 bases remained unmatched. CDR3 loop: CALGELFSKDWMGDPPYTDKLIF. CDR3 nucleotide sequence: TGTGCTCTTGGGGAACTATTTTCTAAGGATTGGATGGGGGATCCGCCTTACACCGATAAACTCATCTTT.

On this clone itself: A far more abundant clone sits one base away, making this likely a read error. Other DNA variants within this sample encode the same CDR3. V gene TRDV2 combines with J gene TRDJ3; 10 bases fit TRDD3. The J gene is absent in TCRdb and was assigned here via DNA matching to germline. The CDR3 totals 24 residues. CDR1 GEAIGNYY and CDR2 EKD come from the germline V gene. Trimming removed 0 bases from V and 1 base from J; junction bases left unmatched: 20. The CDR3 spells CACDTIDSRTGGSGPSWDTRQMFF. The CDR3 nucleotides read TGTGCCTGTGACACCATCGATTCCCGTACTGGGGGATCCGGGCCTTCCTGGGACACCCGACAGATGTTTTTC.

V usage is TRDV1 and J usage is TRDJ1; 10 nucleotides match TRDD3. No J segment appears in TCRdb, so it was assigned here by matching the sequence to germline. CDR1 and CDR2 (germline): TSWWSYY, QGS. This CDR3 contains 20 residues. V shed 4 bases, J shed 4 bases, and the junction held 21 bases outside the gene matches. CDR3 loop: CALGVSFFLQGGYANDKLIF. CDR3 nucleotides: TGTGCTCTTGGGGTCTCCTTCTTCCTACAAGGGGGATACGCGAACGATAAACTCATCTTT.

In the case of this clone: This DNA's translation and the protein TCRdb lists, from a much larger clone, do not match at residue 15, likely due to a read error; the protein shown is translated from the DNA. The chain recombines TRDV1 with TRDJ1; 8 bases line up with TRDD3. The CDR3 is 17 residues long. CDR1 is TSWWSYY and CDR2 is QGS in the germline V gene. CDR3 protein: CALGERPPGDITDKPIF. The CDR3 nucleotides read TGTGCTCTTGGGGAACGGCCTCCGGGGGATATAACCGATAAACCCATCTTT.

This clone was seen many times. The V and J genes are TRDV1 and TRDJ1, with TRDD3 matching 10 bases. Germline loops: CDR1 TSWWSYY, CDR2 QGS. V trimming: 3 bases; J trimming: 1 base; junction bases outside the gene matches: 20. CDR3 length equals 21 residues. CDR3 residues: CALGDHQRLPVLGDLTDKLIF. DNA for the CDR3: TGTGCTCTTGGGGACCACCAACGCCTTCCTGTACTGGGGGATCTCACCGATAAACTCATCTTT.

Only a few counts were recorded for this clone. Given a far larger clone just one base away, this is likely a sequencing read error. Different DNA sequences within this sample yield the same CDR3. The V gene is TRDV1; the J gene was not called; TRDD3 reflects the table's D call only, with no check against the DNA. There are 23 residues in the CDR3. The germline V gene has CDR1 TSWWSYY and CDR2 QGS. The CDR3 here is CALGELGRETYWGILSLTAQLFF. DNA for the CDR3: TGTGCTCTTGGGGAACTAGGTAGGGAGACCTACTGGGGGATACTCTCTTTGACAGCACAGCTCTTCTTT.

This clone was seen a handful of times. A far larger clone lies a single base away; this is likely a read error. Different DNA sequences within this sample yield the same CDR3. The chain couples TRDV1 to TRDJ1, with a possible D match to TRDD3 (5 bases). No J gene is reported in TCRdb; it was inferred here by comparing the DNA with germline. Trimming pared 9 bases from V and 1 base from J, leaving 30 bases between. CDR3 size: 19 residues. Germline V lookup: CDR1 TSWWSYY, CDR2 QGS. CDR3 bases: TGTGCTCTCGGGTACCTAACGAGGGGACCCCCCGGGAGCACCGATAAACTCATCTTT. This gives the protein CALGYLTRGPPGSTDKLIF.

The table lists this clone with a few counts. A far larger clone is one nucleotide away, so this likely arose from a read error. This sample includes further DNA sequences coding for the same CDR3. This chain links TRDV1 with TRDJ1, with TRDD3 identical over 9 bases. Looked up from germline, CDR1 is TSWWSYY and CDR2 is QGS. The CDR3 is made up of 22 amino acids. The CDR3 here is CALGEPMGHPTGGRLYTDKLIF. In DNA, the CDR3 is TGTGCTCTCGGGGAACCTATGGGCCATCCTACTGGGGGACGTCTGTACACCGATAAACTCATCTTT.

This clone was picked up many times. The protein TCRdb gives is from a much larger clone and does not agree with this DNA's translation at residue 8, likely a read error; the protein shown here comes from the DNA. The J gene is TRDJ1, the V gene TRDV1, with D possibly TRDD3 on 5 matching bases. TCRdb offers no J gene call, so here the DNA was matched to germline to obtain one. This CDR3 has 17 residues. Germline CDR1 TSWWSYY, CDR2 QGS. Trimming pared 0 bases from V and 8 bases from J, leaving 22 bases between. The CDR3 protein is CALGELEGAGESRKLIF. In nucleotides, the CDR3 is TGTGCTCTTGGGGAACTTGAAGGAGCCGGGGAATCACGAAAACTCATCTTT.

Of note for this clone: The protein given by TCRdb reflects a much larger clone and differs at residue 19 from this DNA's translation, likely from a read error; the protein shown is the DNA's translation. V is TRDV1 and J is TRDJ1, with 9 bases identical to TRDD3. The CDR3 extends over 21 amino acids. CDR1 is TSWWSYY, CDR2 QGS, per germline. This CDR3 is CALGENEGPLGETLYTDKPIF. The DNA of the CDR3 is TGTGCTCTTGGGGAAAACGAGGGCCCACTGGGGGAAACCCTCTACACCGATAAACCCATCTTT.

This clone was detected a few times. A read error likely explains why the TCRdb protein, taken from a much larger clone, differs from this DNA's translation at residue 22; the protein shown is translated from the DNA. The J gene is TRDJ2, the V gene TRDV1; 13 nucleotides agree with TRDD3. CDR3 size: 25 residues. Germline loops: CDR1 TSWWSYY, CDR2 QGS. The CDR3 coding sequence is TGTGCTCTTGGGGAACTAGAGCTGTTCCTACGTCCTTACTGGGGGATACGCTCGGGGACAGCAAAACTCTTCTTT. Translated: CALGELELFLRPYWGIRSGTAKLFF.

A few counts support this clone. A read error is likely here: a far larger clone is one base away. Distinct nucleotide sequences in the sample also encode this CDR3. The chain uses TRDV3 and TRDJ1; perhaps D is TRDD2 or TRDD3 (8 bases each). The J gene, not given by TCRdb, was assigned here from a germline match of the nucleotide sequence. Germline V gene lookup returns CDR1 TVYSNPD and CDR2 GDNSRS (reference sequence). The CDR3 is made up of 21 amino acids. The CDR3 protein is CALKDFLRFFPGGDYTDKLIF. Written as DNA, the CDR3 is TGTGCCCTAAAAGACTTCCTACGTTTTTTTCCTGGGGGAGATTACACCGACAAACTCATCTTT. The entire variable domain, with the rest obtained from reference TRDV3 and TRDJ1, is as follows: CDKVTQSSPDQTVASGSEVVLLCTYDTVYSNPDLFWYRIRPDYSFQFVFYGDNSRSEGADFTQGRFSVKHILTQKAFHLVISPVRTEDSATYYCALKDFLRFFPGGDYTDKLIFGKGTRVTVEP.

The chain recombines TRDV1 with TRDJ2; 11 positions match TRDD3. No J gene was available from TCRdb, and it was assigned here by a germline match of the DNA. The germline V gene encodes CDR1 TSWWSYY and CDR2 QGS. This CDR3 region has 19 residues. The junction had 10 bases not matched to a gene; V was cut back by 1 base and J by 3 bases. In DNA form, the CDR3 reads TGTGCTCTTGGGGAACCACTCCTACTGGGGGATATCCTGACAGCACAACTCTTCTTT. The encoded protein is CALGEPLLLGDILTAQLFF.

On this clone: Translating this DNA gives a protein that differs at residue 17 from the TCRdb one, which belongs to a much larger clone; a read error is likely, and the protein shown is this translation. The chain is built from TRDV1 and TRDJ1; 8 bases align to TRDD3. Germline V gives CDR1 TSWWSYY, CDR2 QGS. This CDR3 region has 20 residues. The CDR3, as DNA: TGTGCTCTTGGGGAACCCAGCCCTCCCAAATACTGGGGGCTCACCGATGAACTCATCTTT. Amino acids: CALGEPSPPKYWGLTDELIF.

The chain has TRDV3 and TRDJ1, with 8 bases aligning to TRDD3. Germline matching of the DNA provided the J gene here, since TCRdb leaves it blank. The CDR3 sequence is 19 residues long. CDR1 and CDR2 (germline): TVYSNPD, GDNSRS (reference sequence). With V trimmed by 2 bases and J by 0 bases, 20 bases remained unmatched. CDR3 DNA: TGTGCCTTTCGAAGGTCCCTTTACTGGGGGGTCCCAAACACCGATAAACTCATCTTT. Amino acids: CAFRRSLYWGVPNTDKLIF.

Comment on this clone: The TCRdb protein comes from a much larger clone and disagrees with this DNA's translation at residue 18, likely due to a read error; the protein given here is derived from the DNA. J is TRDJ1 and V is TRDV1; 8 bases are shared with TRDD3. The CDR3 is 25 residues long. CDR1 and CDR2 from the germline V gene are TSWWSYY and QGS. Trimming removed 2 bases from V and 3 bases from J; junction bases left unmatched: 35. CDR3 in DNA: TGTGCTCTTGGGGAAGTGGGCCTACACCTGGGGGAGGAAGTGAGGAGGCCACCGTACGCCGATAAACTCATCTTT. As protein: CALGEVGLHLGEEVRRPPYADKLIF.